This TCR beta chain was observed in a study of blood T cell repertoires in COVID-19. Across the whole study: Acute-phase and convalescent COVID-19 samples originated in the United States, Italy and Spain.

While infection was still active, Seattle patients were enrolled and then followed longitudinally. In the authors' workflow: Amplified reference gene primers provided the basis for estimating nucleated cell counts. Measured with immunoSEQ multiplex PCR; TCRdb has only the in-frame clones, and not every one. Clone size and V and J calls were adopted from that table, with D and trimming inferred from the DNA. The sample lists 250,000 to 300,000 clones; 90% were seen once. The CDR3 totals 13 residues. Germline CDR1 reads LGHNT; CDR2 reads FRNRAP. Between the trimmed V and J ends, which lost 0 bases and 6 bases, there was a span of 6 bases.

Input material: peripheral blood. The chain recombines TRBV12-5 with TRBJ1-3; no clear D. This receptor was identified in a woman aged 50 to 60 with COVID-19, enrolled during active disease. The CDR3 bases are TGTGCTAGTGGTTTGGTACCGGTAAACACCATATATTTT. Its protein product is CASGLVPVNTIYF.